The TCR beta chain described here comes from a study of naive CD8 T cells in extremely preterm neonates. Points on this clone: Its specificity is unknown.

The CDR3 has 14 amino acids. The V end lost 0 bases, the J end lost 4 bases, and 10 bases lay between the germline ends. The V gene's germline CDR1 is MNHEY and CDR2 SMNVEV (reference sequence). Deliveries were elective term cesareans at about 37-41 weeks, with no labor or membrane rupture. Clones were read by immunoSEQ multiplex PCR, and TCRdb kept only the in-frame ones, dropping some. Of 7,100 or so clones in the sample, 95% to 98% were seen once. Broader study findings: Preterm CDR3s were shorter than older groups', with fewer N additions and less trimming. CDR3 nucleotide sharing was 2.7% in preterm, 0.4% term, around 0.03% children, approximately 0.0091% adults. The authors flagged variable productive template counts in preterm samples. Preterm neonate repertoires were significantly less rich by iChao1 than others.

The sequence was obtained from a newborn in good health. Sequencing was carried out using naive CD8+ T cells from cord blood. V usage is TRBV27 and J usage is TRBJ2-7; weak D call: TRBD2 (5 bases). DNA of the CDR3: TGTGCCAGCAGTTTATCCAGTGGCGGGTACGAGCAGTACTTC. This encodes CASSLSSGGYEQYF.